Here is one T cell receptor (beta chain) with its context. Antigen unknown. This sample was included in a study of shared clonotypes between healthy human individuals. Findings and limits, study-wide: Across subsets, estimated richness was generally greater for naive than for memory populations.

This CDR3 is 16 amino acids long. CDR1 and CDR2 (germline): SGHVS, FQNEAQ. V gave up 5 bases and J gave up 4 bases, with 20 bases separating them. Profiled with immunoSEQ multiplex PCR; TCRdb holds only in-frame clones, not every one. This sample yields 600,000 to 750,000 clones, of which 80% to 95% are seen a single time; about 34% belongs to the top ten. The TCR originated in a man in his late teens or twenties in good health. Some clones in this sample may be carry-over from other donors' samples. The V call is TRBV7-8, the J call TRBJ2-5; TRBD1 might be the D (6 bases). Sequencing input: memory CD8+ T cells from PBMCs. Subset of the sample: CD45RO+ cells pooled with CCR7-negative TemRA cells. The CDR3, as DNA: TGTGCCAGCAGCCGGGTGTCAGGGGTTTACGGAGAGACCCAGTACTTC. Protein sequence: CASSRVSGVYGETQYF.